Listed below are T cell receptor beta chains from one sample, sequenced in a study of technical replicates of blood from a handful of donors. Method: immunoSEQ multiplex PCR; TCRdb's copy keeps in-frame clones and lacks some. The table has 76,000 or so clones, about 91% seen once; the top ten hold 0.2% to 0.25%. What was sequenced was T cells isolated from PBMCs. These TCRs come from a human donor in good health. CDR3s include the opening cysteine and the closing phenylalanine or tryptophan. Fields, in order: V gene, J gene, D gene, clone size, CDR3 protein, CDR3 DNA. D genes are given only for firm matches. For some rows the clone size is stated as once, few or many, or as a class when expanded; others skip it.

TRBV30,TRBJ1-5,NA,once,CAWRQFGNQPQHF,TGTGCCTGGCGTCAGTTCGGCAATCAGCCCCAGCATTTT
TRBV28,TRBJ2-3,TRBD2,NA,CASSLTSGGPPSNRYF,TGTGCCAGCAGTCTTACTAGCGGGGGCCCCCCATCAAATCGGTATTTT
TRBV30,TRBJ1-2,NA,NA,CAWSAPWGCYNYGYTF,TGTGCCTGGAGTGCCCCGTGGGGCTGCTATAACTATGGCTACACCTTC
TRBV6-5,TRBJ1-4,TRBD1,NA,CASSYTRTGFNEKLFF,TGTGCCAGCAGTTACACAAGGACAGGGTTTAATGAAAAACTGTTTTTT
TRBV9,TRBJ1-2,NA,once,CASSDDKLYTF,TGTGCCAGCAGCGACGACAAACTCTACACCTTC
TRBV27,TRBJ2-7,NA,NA,CASSLFPDSPSYEQYF,TGTGCCAGCAGTTTGTTCCCGGACTCACCTTCATACGAGCAGTACTTC
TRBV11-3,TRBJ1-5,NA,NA,CASRRTVDSLSNQPQHF,TGTGCCAGCAGGAGGACAGTTGATTCCCTTAGCAATCAGCCCCAGCATTTT
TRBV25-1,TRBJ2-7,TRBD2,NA,CASSDHSGRAGEQYF,TGTGCCAGCAGTGACCATAGCGGGAGGGCGGGCGAGCAGTACTTC
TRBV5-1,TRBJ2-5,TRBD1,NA,CASSAQGPQETQYF,TGCGCCAGCAGCGCACAGGGGCCCCAAGAGACCCAGTACTTC
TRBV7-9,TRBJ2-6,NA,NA,CASSFALAASSGANVLTF,TGTGCCAGCAGCTTCGCACTAGCAGCCAGCTCTGGGGCCAACGTCCTGACTTTC
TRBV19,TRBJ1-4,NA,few,CASSMDFAGKLFF,TGTGCCAGTAGTATGGACTTTGCTGGAAAACTGTTTTTT
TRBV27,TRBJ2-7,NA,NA,CASSTGSAYEQYF,TGTGCCAGCAGTACCGGGAGCGCCTACGAGCAGTACTTC
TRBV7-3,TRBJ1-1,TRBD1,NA,CASSIGQANTEAFF,TGTGCCAGCAGCATAGGACAGGCCAACACTGAAGCTTTCTTT
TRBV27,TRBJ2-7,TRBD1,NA,CASSLDRGAYEQYF,TGTGCCAGCAGTTTAGACAGGGGGGCCTACGAGCAGTACTTC
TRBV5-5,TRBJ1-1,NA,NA,CASSLGVAEAFF,TGTGCCAGCAGCTTGGGGGTAGCAGAAGCTTTCTTT
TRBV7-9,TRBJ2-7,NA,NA,CASSPRQNYEQYF,TGTGCCAGCAGCCCTAGACAGAACTACGAGCAGTACTTC
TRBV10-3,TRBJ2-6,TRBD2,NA,CAIRSGITSGSSSGANVLTF,TGTGCCATCAGATCAGGGATCACTAGCGGGAGTAGCTCTGGGGCCAACGTCCTGACTTTC
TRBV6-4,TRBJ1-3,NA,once,CASRKKGGASGNTIYF,TGTGCCAGCAGAAAAAAGGGTGGGGCCTCCGGAAACACCATATATTTT
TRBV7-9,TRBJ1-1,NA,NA,CASIRTPDTEAFF,TGTGCCAGCATCCGAACTCCGGACACTGAAGCTTTCTTT
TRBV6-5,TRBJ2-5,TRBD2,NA,CASSYIGGGETQYF,TGTGCCAGCAGTTACATCGGGGGAGGGGAGACCCAGTACTTC
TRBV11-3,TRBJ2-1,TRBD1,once,CASSSGQGGGNEQFF,TGTGCCAGCAGCTCGGGACAGGGTGGAGGGAATGAGCAGTTCTTC
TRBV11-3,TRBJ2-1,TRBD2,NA,CASSPRGSGGNEQFF,TGTGCCAGCAGCCCCCGGGGAAGCGGGGGAAATGAGCAGTTCTTC
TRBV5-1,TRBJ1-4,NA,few,CASSLWGIRETTNEKLFF,TGCGCCAGCAGCTTGTGGGGAATAAGGGAGACAACTAATGAAAAACTGTTTTTT
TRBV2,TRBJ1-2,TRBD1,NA,CASSGVTGDSNYGYTF,TGTGCCAGCAGTGGAGTGACAGGGGACTCGAACTATGGCTACACCTTC
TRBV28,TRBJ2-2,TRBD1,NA,CASSQDRGIAGELFF,TGTGCCAGCAGTCAGGACAGGGGGATCGCCGGGGAGCTGTTTTTT
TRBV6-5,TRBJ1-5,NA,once,CASSYSGDQPQHF,TGTGCCAGCAGTTACTCTGGAGATCAGCCCCAGCATTTT
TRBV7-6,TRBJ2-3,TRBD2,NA,CASSFASGGASTDTQYF,TGTGCCAGCAGCTTTGCTAGCGGGGGGGCTAGCACAGATACGCAGTATTTT
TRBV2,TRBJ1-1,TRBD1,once,CASSGQGPAEAFF,TGTGCCAGCAGTGGACAGGGTCCGGCTGAAGCTTTCTTT
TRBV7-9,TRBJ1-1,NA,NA,CASSFSQGSTEAFF,TGTGCCAGCAGCTTCTCCCAGGGGAGCACTGAAGCTTTCTTT
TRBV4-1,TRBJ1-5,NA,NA,CASSHQGGNQPQHF,TGCGCCAGCAGCCACCAGGGTGGCAATCAGCCCCAGCATTTT
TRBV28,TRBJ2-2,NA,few,CASSSPKSLAGAGELFF,TGTGCCAGCAGTTCCCCAAAGTCGTTGGCAGGGGCCGGGGAGCTGTTTTTT
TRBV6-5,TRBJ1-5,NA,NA,CASKSGQGNQPQHF,TGTGCCAGCAAATCGGGGCAGGGGAATCAGCCCCAGCATTTT
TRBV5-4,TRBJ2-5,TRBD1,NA,CASSQPRTGGPETQYF,TGTGCCAGCAGCCAACCAAGGACAGGGGGCCCAGAGACCCAGTACTTC
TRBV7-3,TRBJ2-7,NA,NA,CASSLTGGGEQYF,TGTGCCAGCAGCTTAACCGGGGGTGGCGAGCAGTACTTC
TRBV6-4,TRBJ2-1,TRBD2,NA,CASSPGTNNEQFF,TGTGCCAGCAGCCCAGGGACTAACAATGAGCAGTTCTTC
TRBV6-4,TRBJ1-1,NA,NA,CASRPHTLNTEAFF,TGTGCCAGCAGACCCCACACATTGAACACTGAAGCTTTCTTT
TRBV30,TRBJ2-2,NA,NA,CACPDFPGVNTGELFF,TGTGCCTGCCCTGACTTTCCAGGGGTGAACACCGGGGAGCTGTTTTTT
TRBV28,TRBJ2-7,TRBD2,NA,CASRGLAYEQYF,TGTGCCAGCAGGGGACTAGCCTACGAGCAGTACTTC
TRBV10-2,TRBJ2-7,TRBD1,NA,CASIDRGYTYEQYF,TGCGCCAGCATCGACAGGGGTTACACCTACGAGCAGTACTTC
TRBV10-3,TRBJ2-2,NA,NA,CAIKGSRTINTGELFF,TGTGCCATCAAGGGGTCGCGGACTATCAACACCGGGGAGCTGTTTTTT
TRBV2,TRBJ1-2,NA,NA,CASTGVEPNYGYTF,TGTGCCAGCACGGGGGTCGAACCTAACTATGGCTACACCTTC
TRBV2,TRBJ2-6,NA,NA,CASKSGANVLTF,TGTGCCAGCAAATCAGGGGCCAACGTCCTGACTTTC